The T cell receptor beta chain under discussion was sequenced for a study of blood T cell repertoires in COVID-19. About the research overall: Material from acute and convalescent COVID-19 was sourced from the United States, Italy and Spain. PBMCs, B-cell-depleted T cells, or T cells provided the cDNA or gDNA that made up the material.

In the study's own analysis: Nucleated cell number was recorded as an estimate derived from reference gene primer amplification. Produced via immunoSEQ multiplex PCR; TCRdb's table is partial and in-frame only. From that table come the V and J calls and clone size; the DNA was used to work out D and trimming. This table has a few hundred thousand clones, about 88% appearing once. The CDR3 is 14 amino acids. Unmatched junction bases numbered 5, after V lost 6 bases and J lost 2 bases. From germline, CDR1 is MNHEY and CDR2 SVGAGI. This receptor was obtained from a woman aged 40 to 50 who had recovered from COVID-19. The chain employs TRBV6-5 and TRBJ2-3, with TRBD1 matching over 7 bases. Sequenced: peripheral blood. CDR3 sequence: CASSRQGITDTQYF. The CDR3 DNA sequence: TGTGCCAGCAGCAGACAGGGTATCACAGATACGCAGTATTTT.